This T cell receptor beta chain was found in a study of blood T cell repertoires in COVID-19. Background on the study: Samples came from the United States, Italy and Spain, spanning acute and convalescent COVID-19. PBMCs, B-cell-depleted T cells, or T cells were the source of the cDNA or gDNA that made up the material.

The CDR3 length is 16 residues. J gave up 7 bases and V 4 bases, and 12 bases lay outside the gene matches. Per the germline V gene, CDR1 is SGHRS and CDR2 is YFSETQ. Seattle patients were enrolled during active infection and followed longitudinally. Authors' processing steps: Amplifying reference gene primers gave estimates of nucleated cell counts. Repertoires were generated with immunoSEQ multiplex PCR, while TCRdb's copy carries only in-frame clones and drops some. The DNA gave D and trimming, while V, J and clone size come from that table. Among approximately 200,000 clones listed, about 81% were seen once.

The V call is TRBV5-1, the J call TRBJ1-2; TRBD1 matches at 11 bases. The sequence derives from a woman aged 80 or older with COVID-19, enrolled during active disease. The sample taken for sequencing was peripheral blood. The CDR3 is CASSRTGGPTGGGYTF. The CDR3 DNA sequence: TGCGCCAGCAGCCGGACAGGGGGCCCGACTGGCGGTGGCTACACCTTC.